The 29 T cell receptor beta chains below come from one sample, sequenced in a study of cytomegalovirus exposure and HLA in healthy donors. Sequenced by immunoSEQ multiplex PCR; TCRdb stores in-frame clones only, minus some. The table includes under 150,000 clones, more than 75% detected once. The sequenced sample was PBMCs. These receptors were taken from a woman aged 18-35 years in good health and CMV-seropositive.

CDR3: CASSYSQGRQPQHF. CDR3 nucleotides: TGTGCCAGCAGTTACTCACAGGGTCGACAGCCCCAGCATTTT. This sequence joins TRBV6-5 and TRBJ1-5; TRBD1 might be the D (6 bases). From germline, CDR1 is MNHEY and CDR2 SVGAGI. V lost 0 bases and J 7 bases, leaving 10 bases between the germline ends. This CDR3 region has 14 residues.

The chain recombines TRBV10-3 with TRBJ2-7, with TRBD2 matching 10 bases. V lost 6 bases, J lost 5 bases, and 10 bases stayed unmatched. CDR1 is ENHRY and CDR2 is SYGVKD in the germline V gene. CDR3 length: 15 amino acids. The CDR3 is CAIRGEREGLHEQYF. The CDR3 DNA reads TGTGCCATCAGGGGTGAGCGGGAGGGCCTCCACGAGCAGTACTTC.

The chain has TRBV19 and TRBJ1-1; D call uncertain. The CDR3 runs to 14 residues. Germline values: CDR1 LNHDA, CDR2 SQIVND (reference sequence). With 4 bases removed from V and 1 base from J, the gap between germline ends came to 10 bases. Here the CDR3 reads CASSTWFGNTEAFF. The DNA for the CDR3 is TGTGCCAGTAGTACATGGTTCGGGAACACTGAAGCTTTCTTT. The full variable domain, rest sourced from reference TRBV19 and TRBJ1-1, is DGGITQSPKYLFRKEGQNVTLSCEQNLNHDAMYWYRQDPGQGLRLIYYSQIVNDFQKGDIAEGYSVSREKKESFPLTVTSAQKNPTAFYLCASSTWFGNTEAFFGQGTRLTVV.

CDR3 coding DNA: TGTGCCAGCAGCGGTGGGAGGGCCTTTGGAGATACGCAGTATTTT. The encoded protein is CASSGGRAFGDTQYF. The chain has TRBV9 and TRBJ2-3, with 7 positions matching TRBD2. V gave up 3 bases and J gave up 5 bases; unmatched junction bases: 9. Germline loops: CDR1 SGDLS, CDR2 YYNGEE. CDR3 length: 15 amino acids.

The rearrangement joins TRBV21-1 to TRBJ2-7; no DNA check was done on the table's D call, TRBD1. TRBV21-1 is reported as a pseudogene. CDR3 length: 15 amino acids. In DNA, the CDR3 is TGTGCCAGCAGCTCACAGACAGGGCAGTCCTACGAGCAGTACTTC. Encoded protein: CASSSQTGQSYEQYF.

The chain recombines TRBV10-3 with TRBJ2-5, with D possibly being TRBD2 (5 bases). Germline loops: CDR1 ENHRY, CDR2 SYGVKD. Trimming took 2 bases from V and 1 from J, leaving 11 bases between them. There are 15 residues in the CDR3. The CDR3 nucleotides are TGTGCCATCAGTGAGGGCGCGGGTACCCAAGAGACCCAGTACTTC. Protein product: CAISEGAGTQETQYF.

The chain links TRBV4-1 to TRBJ2-7, with D possibly matching TRBD2 (7 bases). Trimming pared 4 bases from V and 0 bases from J, leaving 16 bases between. This CDR3 contains 16 residues. CDR1 MGHRA and CDR2 YSYEKL come from the germline V gene. In DNA, the CDR3 is TGCGCCAGCAGCCCACTTAGGGGGGAGGGCTCCTACGAGCAGTACTTC. Its protein is CASSPLRGEGSYEQYF.

J is TRBJ2-5 and V is TRBV6-5, with a tentative D call TRBD1 (5 bases). CDR3 length: 14 amino acids. The germline V gene encodes CDR1 MNHEY and CDR2 SVGAGI. Trimming cost V 2 bases and J 4 bases, with 11 bases left between them. Here the CDR3 reads CASSYRPGPETQYF. CDR3 nucleotide sequence: TGTGCCAGCAGTTACCGGCCAGGGCCAGAGACCCAGTACTTC.

The chain employs TRBV11-2 and TRBJ2-1, with 10 bases lining up with TRBD2. The CDR3 totals 16 residues. Germline V CDR1 and CDR2: SGHAT, FQNNGV. After removal of 5 bases from V and 3 bases from J, the junction contained 7 bases not matched to a gene. The CDR3 DNA follows: TGTGCCAGCAGCCCAGGCTGGACTAGCGGCTACAATGAGCAGTTCTTC. This translates into CASSPGWTSGYNEQFF.

The J gene is TRBJ1-1, the V gene TRBV6-5; 8 bases align to TRBD1. The germline CDR1 and CDR2 sequences are MNHEY and SVGAGI. Losses at the gene ends were 6 bases for V and 11 bases for J; bases not matched to a gene: 11. CDR3 length: 13 residues. For the CDR3, the DNA is TGTGCCAGCAGCCGGACAGGGAAGAGAGGGGCTTTCTTT. Its protein is CASSRTGKRGAFF.

The V gene is TRBV7-9, the J gene TRBJ1-1; D gene ambiguous. CDR3 length: 12 amino acids. CDR1 and CDR2 (germline): SEHNR, FQNEAQ (reference sequence). The germline V and J ends were trimmed by 7 bases and 8 bases, with 14 bases remaining between them. The CDR3 DNA reads as TGTGCCAGCAACTCGATAAAGATGGAAGCTTTCTTT. Amino acids: CASNSIKMEAFF.

The chain couples TRBV6-1 to TRBJ1-5; TRBD1 matches at 9 bases. From germline, CDR1 is MNHNS and CDR2 SASEGT. This CDR3 contains 14 residues. The V gene end was trimmed by 6 bases and the J gene end by 6 bases; junction bases not matched to a gene: 6. The CDR3 region has the DNA TGTGCCAGCAGAGGACAGGGGCTGATTCAGCCCCAGCATTTT. Protein sequence: CASRGQGLIQPQHF.

The V and J genes are TRBV29-1 and TRBJ1-1; D may be TRBD1 (5 bases). V was clipped by 4 bases and J by 5 bases, with 8 bases between them. Germline V lookup: CDR1 SQVTM, CDR2 ANQGSEA. The CDR3 is 11 amino acids. Written as DNA, the CDR3 is TGCAGCGTTGCCAGGGTTACTGAAGCTTTCTTT. Translation: CSVARVTEAFF.

CDR3 sequence: CASTALDQGSYEQYF. As DNA, the CDR3 is TGTGCCAGCACCGCCTTGGACCAGGGTTCCTACGAGCAGTACTTC. The chain links TRBV28 to TRBJ2-7, with D perhaps matching TRBD1 (5 bases). This CDR3 has 15 amino acids. From germline, CDR1 is MDHEN and CDR2 SYDVKM. Trimming took off 7 bases at V and 1 base at J, with 17 bases between the two ends.

To note about this clone: Other DNA sequences in this specimen translate into the identical CDR3. The chain carries TRBV6-5 and TRBJ1-1; 7 bases match TRBD1. Per germline, CDR1 MNHEY and CDR2 SVGAGI. Germline trimming cut 3 bases from V and 4 bases from J; bases unmatched to any gene: 5. The CDR3 contains 14 residues. CDR3 sequence (DNA): TGTGCCAGCAGTTATCGGCAGGGGGTCACTGAAGCTTTCTTT. Protein product: CASSYRQGVTEAFF.

This sequence joins TRBV30 and TRBJ1-1, with 7 bases matching TRBD1. The trim removed 2 bases at V and 1 base at J, leaving 10 bases unmatched. CDR1 and CDR2 from the germline V gene are GTSNPN and SVGIG (reference sequence). This CDR3 has 16 residues. The CDR3 sequence is CAWSWGDSRGNTEAFF. CDR3 in DNA: TGTGCCTGGAGTTGGGGGGACAGTCGAGGGAACACTGAAGCTTTCTTT. Drawing the rest from reference TRBV30 and TRBJ1-1, the complete variable domain is SQTIHQWPATLVQPVGSPLSLECTVEGTSNPNLYWYRQAAGRGLQLLFYSVGIGQISSEVPQNLSASRPQDRQFILSSKKLLLSDSGFYLCAWSWGDSRGNTEAFFGQGTRLTVV.

The J gene is TRBJ2-7, the V gene TRBV4-2; maybe TRBD1 (6 bases). CDR1 and CDR2 (germline): LGHNA, YNFKEQ. This CDR3 spans 15 amino acids. Trimming shortened V by 4 bases and J by 2 bases, and 15 bases separated the two germline ends. The CDR3 DNA is TGTGCCAGCAGCCCCCGGGCAGGGGTCGCCTACGAGCAGTACTTC. Amino acid sequence: CASSPRAGVAYEQYF.

This chain joins TRBV5-1 and TRBJ1-4; D ambiguous. Germline CDR1 SGHRS, CDR2 YFSETQ. V lost 0 bases, J lost 5 bases, and 17 bases lay in between. The CDR3 contains 17 residues. The CDR3 loop reads CASSLAGSYSGNEKLFF. CDR3 nucleotides: TGCGCCAGCAGCTTGGCCGGGTCCTACTCGGGGAATGAAAAACTGTTTTTT.

This clone was seen a handful of times. The J gene is TRBJ1-2, the V gene TRBV25-1; D unresolved. There are 12 residues in the CDR3. The germline gives CDR1 MGHDK, CDR2 SYGVNS. V lost 6 bases and J 4 bases, leaving 9 bases between the germline ends. The CDR3 loop is CASSTYSYGYTF. As DNA, the CDR3 is TGTGCCAGCAGCACTTATTCCTATGGCTACACCTTC.

The chain carries TRBV7-6 and TRBJ1-2; D possibly corresponds to TRBD1 (5 bases). There are 14 residues in the CDR3. Germline-derived CDR1 and CDR2 are SGHVS and FNYEAQ. Deletions cut 5 bases from V and 6 bases from J, with 16 bases between. DNA of the CDR3: TGTGCCAGCAGCGCCCTCGAGGGGAGGGATGGCTACACCTTC. Translating gives CASSALEGRDGYTF.

The chain links TRBV18 to TRBJ2-7, with a tentative D call TRBD1 (5 bases). The V end lost 6 bases, the J end lost 2 bases, and 20 bases lay between the germline ends. This CDR3 is 16 amino acids long. CDR1 is KGHSH and CDR2 is LQKENI in the germline V gene. The CDR3 loop reads CASSRSGPTLTYEQYF. DNA of the CDR3: TGTGCCAGCTCCCGATCAGGGCCAACACTGACCTACGAGCAGTACTTC.

The CDR3, as DNA: TGTGCCAGCAGTTCGGGCCGAGGGGGCTACACCTTC. This codes for CASSSGRGGYTF. The chain recombines TRBV6-6 with TRBJ1-2, with D unresolved. CDR1 MNHNY and CDR2 SVGAGI come from the germline V gene (reference sequence). Trimming took 4 bases from V and 8 from J, leaving 11 bases between them. The CDR3 is 12 amino acids.

The J gene is TRBJ1-3, the V gene TRBV5-6; no definite D call. V dropped 1 base and J dropped 0 bases, with 8 bases sitting between them. Germline values: CDR1 SGHDT, CDR2 YYEEEE. This CDR3 contains 15 residues. CDR3 DNA: TGTGCCAGCAGCTTGTCGCCAGACTCTGGAAACACCATATATTTT. It specifies CASSLSPDSGNTIYF.

This clone was counted a single time. The J gene is TRBJ2-7, the V gene TRBV7-9, with D tentatively TRBD2 (5 bases). Looked up from germline, CDR1 is SEHNR and CDR2 is FQNEAQ (reference sequence). The V gene lost 1 base and the J gene lost 12 bases, with 16 bases spanning the gap. The CDR3 runs to 13 residues. CDR3 amino acids: CASSLGTDGKVYF. CDR3 nucleotide sequence: TGTGCCAGCAGCTTAGGAACGGACGGGAAGGTGTACTTC.

V is TRBV5-5 and J is TRBJ2-5; TRBD2 is a possible D gene (6 bases). The germline CDR1 and CDR2 sequences are SGHKS and YYEKEE (reference sequence). The CDR3 totals 13 residues. Trimming left V 4 bases short and J 4 bases short, with 11 bases between. This CDR3 is CASSRERVETQYF. The CDR3 nucleotides are TGTGCCAGCAGCCGGGAGCGGGTAGAGACCCAGTACTTC.

The V gene is TRBV11-2, the J gene TRBJ2-3; 12 bases are shared with TRBD2. Germline-derived CDR1 and CDR2 are SGHAT and FQNNGV. The V and J ends lost 3 bases and 7 bases, in that order; junction bases with no gene match: 11. The CDR3 is 17 residues long. The CDR3 DNA is TGTGCCAGCAGCTTGACGACTAGCGGGGGACCCCTACATACGCAGTATTTT. Protein product: CASSLTTSGGPLHTQYF.

This clone showed up just a few times. Different DNA sequences within this sample yield the same CDR3. This chain joins TRBV30 and TRBJ1-2, with 7 bases that match TRBD1. J lost 4 bases, V lost 2 bases, and 4 bases had no gene match. Germline lookup yields CDR1 GTSNPN and CDR2 SVGIG (reference sequence). This CDR3 spans 13 amino acids. CDR3 residues: CAWSRDRPYGYTF. DNA of the CDR3: TGTGCCTGGAGTAGGGACAGACCCTATGGCTACACCTTC.

This clone is a singleton in its sample. The genes are TRBV11-2 and TRBJ1-2, with D hard to call. Germline-derived CDR1 and CDR2 are SGHAT and FQNNGV. The CDR3 extends over 12 amino acids. V was trimmed by 2 bases and J by 4 bases, leaving 5 bases between them. CDR3 amino acids: CASSLLGYGYTF. CDR3 nucleotides: TGTGCCAGCAGCTTACTCGGCTATGGCTACACCTTC.

The rearrangement joins TRBV7-2 to TRBJ2-3; weak D call: TRBD2 (7 bases). The ends were cut back, 10 bases at V and 9 bases at J, with 23 bases in the middle. The CDR3 runs 14 residues. Germline V gene lookup returns CDR1 SGHTA and CDR2 FQGNSA. The CDR3 loop reads CATSWGGPRETQYF. In DNA, the CDR3 is TGTGCCACGTCTTGGGGGGGCCCTCGGGAAACGCAGTATTTT.